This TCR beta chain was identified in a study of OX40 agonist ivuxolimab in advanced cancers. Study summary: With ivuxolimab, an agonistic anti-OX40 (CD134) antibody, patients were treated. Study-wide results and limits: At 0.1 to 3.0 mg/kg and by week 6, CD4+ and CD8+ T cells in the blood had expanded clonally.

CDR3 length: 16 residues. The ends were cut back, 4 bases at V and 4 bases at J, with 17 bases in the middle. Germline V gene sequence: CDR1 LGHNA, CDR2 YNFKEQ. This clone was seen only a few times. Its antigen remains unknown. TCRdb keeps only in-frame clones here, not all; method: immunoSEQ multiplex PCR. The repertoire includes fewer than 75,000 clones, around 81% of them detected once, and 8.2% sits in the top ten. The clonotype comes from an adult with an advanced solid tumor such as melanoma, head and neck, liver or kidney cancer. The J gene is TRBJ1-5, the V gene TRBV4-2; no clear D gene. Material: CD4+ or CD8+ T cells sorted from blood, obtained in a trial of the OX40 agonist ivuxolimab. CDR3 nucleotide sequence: TGTGCCAGCAGCCGGTCACTGGGCAGCCAAAATCAGCCCCAGCATTTT. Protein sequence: CASSRSLGSQNQPQHF.